This T cell receptor beta chain was identified during a study of T cells in Graves' hyperthyroidism and ophthalmopathy (dated by TCRdb to about 2019). For the study in its entirety: Peripheral blood was sampled at the time of initial diagnosis, prior to any treatment. To identify TCR V-J signatures that set the groups apart, the researchers used a discovery cohort of 100 or so patients, made up of under 45 with Graves' ophthalmopathy and 57 with stable Graves' hyperthyroidism. Prospective prediction of ophthalmopathy was tested in an independent validation cohort of some 19 hyperthyroidism patients and 15 to 17 patients who later progressed to ophthalmopathy. For training and testing, the 100 or so patients in the discovery cohort were randomly divided in a 7:3 ratio. The study also compared thyroid tissue and blood T-cell repertoires from about six Graves' hyperthyroidism patients. After blood sampling, hyperthyroidism patients were treated with methimazole at a starting dose of 30 mg daily, and ophthalmopathy patients were treated with high-dose intravenous methylprednisolone. According to the paper, TCR Vbeta CDR3 sequencing was carried out on over 130 peripheral blood samples, which came from fewer than 50 ophthalmopathy, about 75 hyperthyroidism and approximately 17 progressor patients. The research as a whole found: No statistical method was used to fix the sample size in advance, and group allocation was not hidden from the investigators. Ophthalmopathy was separated from stable hyperthyroidism by a 13 V-J signature model, with over 85% sensitivity and about 81% specificity obtained in cross-validation and 80%/75% obtained in testing. Blood samples also contained most of the expanded thyroid clonotypes (frequency above 0.001), which suggests that blood repertoires may reflect thyroid immune responses. In validation, progression to ophthalmopathy was predicted by the model with 65% to 71% sensitivity and under 85% specificity, a median of around 6.5 months before onset.

This clonotype has a handful of counts. This receptor's antigen is unknown. Per-base qualities were not stored, and no clone one base away is much larger. Ophthalmopathy patients had moderately to severely active disease, Clinical Activity Score of at least 3, NOSPECS grade of at least 4, and duration under 3 months. Exclusion was applied to patients with uncontrolled infections, other autoimmune diseases, pregnancy or lactation. Diagnoses were based on clinical symptoms, serum thyroxine and TRAb, thyroid ultrasound and orbital computed tomography. PBMCs were separated from roughly 10 ml of fresh peripheral blood using Ficoll-Paque density gradient centrifugation. Total RNA was extracted using Trizol reagent, and RNA quality was assessed on an Agilent 2100 Bioanalyzer. The TCR beta CDR3 regions were amplified from the RNA transcripts. For the first round of RT-PCR on the TCR CDR3, the HTBI primer set was used together with the Qiagen OneStep RT-PCR kit. Libraries were constructed in a second round of multiplex PCR, after which size selection and purification were carried out. The libraries were sequenced on an Illumina HiSeq2000 using paired-end 100 bp reads. In the paper's pipeline: SOAPnuke was used to process the raw data, throwing out any read that contained adapters or uncalled bases, had a mean Phred below 15, or lacked an exact constant-primer or identifier match. High-quality paired reads were merged with COPE v1.2.5, and unique nucleotide sequences were defined as clonotypes. Clonotypes were aligned to IMGT TRBV, TRBD and TRBJ reference segments using MiTCR v1.1. The analysis included only V-J combinations with a frequency above 0.0001, which together covered 99% to 99.2% of the repertoires. A TCS score was defined as the ratio of F50 (clonal expansion) to E x V (chaos), with BLOSUM62-based TCRdist applied between CDR3 peptides within each V-J. Welch's t-statistics and random forest reduced 514 V-J features to about 13, which were used in a naive Bayes classifier (R e1071). TCRdb reanalyzed the raw reads on its own, using fastp at Q25 for trimming and MiXCR for clone calling, and kept in-frame beta chains. Each entry merges the rows of one CDR3 protein and shows their most common DNA and genes. The V and J calls come from TCRdb's annotation, not from the publication. This sample has 300,000 to 450,000 distinct CDR3 sequences in its table, and about 14% of those were observed once. Around 19% of the sample rests with the top ten.

Specimen: blood. The source is a woman aged 25-40 years with Graves' ophthalmopathy.

The CDR3 in this case is CASSVLANEKLFF. The DNA sequence is as follows: TGTGCCAGCAGCGTCTTAGCAAATGAAAAACTGTTTTTT. The chain uses TRBV14 and TRBJ1-4; no D segment can be confidently identified. Deletion took 5 bases off V and 5 bases off J, with a span of 9 bases between the germline ends. The CDR3 goes from the cysteine to the phenylalanine over 13 residues. The kept DNA is CDR3 alone, 39 bases in frame from the first base. CDR1 is given as SGHDN and CDR2 as FVKESK, both from the germline V gene.